This T cell receptor (beta chain) derives from a study of T cells in Graves' hyperthyroidism and ophthalmopathy. Study-wide results and caveats: Most clonotypes expanded in thyroid above 0.001 were likewise present in blood.

Amplification of TCR beta CDR3 regions was performed using RNA transcripts as template. TCR CDR3 underwent first-round RT-PCR with the HTBI primer set. One entry per CDR3 protein results from TCRdb running MiXCR on the multiplex PCR reads. The sample yields around 190,000 distinct CDR3 sequences, around 15% seen once. Thyroid ultrasound, orbital computed tomography, clinical symptoms, and serum thyroxine and TRAb underpinned diagnoses. The authors obtained PBMCs from roughly 10 ml of fresh peripheral blood. Turning to this clonotype: The target antigen is unknown.

This CDR3 is 17 amino acids long. With 3 bases clipped from V and 0 bases from J, the junction kept 1 base outside the gene matches. In germline, CDR1 is MDHEN, CDR2 SYDVKM. The sample consisted of blood. The genes are TRBV28 and TRBJ2-2; 13 bases are a match to TRBD2. The sequence came from a woman aged 45-65 years with Graves' hyperthyroidism. DNA of the CDR3: TGTGCCAGCAGTTTCACTAGCGGGGGGGCGAACACCGGGGAGCTGTTTTTT. It translates to CASSFTSGGANTGELFF.